These T cell receptor beta chains were read from a single sample in a study of blood T cell repertoires in COVID-19. TCRdb keeps only in-frame clones here, not all; method: immunoSEQ multiplex PCR. The table lists around 400,000 clones, more than 70% of them singletons. Source material: peripheral blood. These receptors were obtained from a woman aged 55-70 years with COVID-19, enrolled during active disease. The CDR3 runs from the conserved cysteine through the conserved F or W. D genes are given only for firm matches. The size field is filled for only some rows; it gives once, few, many or a size class.

J,length,size,D,V,DNA,CDR3
TRBJ2-3,16,NA,NA,TRBV4-2,TGTGCCAGCAGCCCCGCAAAGGCGGGGAGTCCAGATACGCAGTATTTT,CASSPAKAGSPDTQYF
TRBJ1-5,14,NA,TRBD1,TRBV3-1/TRBV3-2,TGTGCCAGCAGCCGGAGACAGGGGGTGCAGCCCCAGCATTTT,CASSRRQGVQPQHF
TRBJ1-1,12,NA,NA,TRBV5-1,TGCGCCAGCAGCTTGTCCAGGACTGAAGCTTTCTTT,CASSLSRTEAFF
TRBJ2-1,13,NA,NA,TRBV6-5,TGTGCCAGCCGGGGGACTGGGGCGTCGGAGCAGTTCTTC,CASRGTGASEQFF
TRBJ2-5,19,NA,NA,TRBV6-2/TRBV6-3,TGTGCCAGCAGCGCCGAGGACCTCAGACTAGGTCCCCCGGGAGAGACCCAGTACTTC,CASSAEDLRLGPPGETQYF
TRBJ1-2,15,NA,NA,TRBV6-6,TGTGCCAGCAGACCACAGGGATCGTCGAACTATGGCTACACCTTC,CASRPQGSSNYGYTF
TRBJ1-6,14,NA,NA,TRBV7-9,TGTGCCAGCAGCTTAGAGGGGCCCAGGTCACCCCTCCACTTT,CASSLEGPRSPLHF
TRBJ1-2,13,NA,NA,TRBV19,TGTGCCAGTAGTATTCAGGGGTCCTATGGCTACACCTTC,CASSIQGSYGYTF
TRBJ2-1,16,NA,TRBD2,TRBV10-3,TGTGCCATCAGTGATACTAGCGGGTACTCCTACAATGAGCAGTTCTTC,CAISDTSGYSYNEQFF
TRBJ2-1,15,NA,TRBD2,TRBV18,TGTGCCAGCTCCCGCACTAGCGGGGCCTACAATGAGCAGTTCTTC,CASSRTSGAYNEQFF
TRBJ1-3,14,NA,NA,TRBV2,TGTGCCAGCAGTGAAGGGAGCTCTGGAAACACCATATATTTT,CASSEGSSGNTIYF
TRBJ2-5,15,NA,TRBD1,TRBV5-5,TGTGCCAGCAGCTTCGCGACGGGACAGCAAGAGACCCAGTACTTC,CASSFATGQQETQYF
TRBJ2-3,15,NA,TRBD2,TRBV19,TGTGCCACCACCAAAAGCGCGGGGGGGCGAGATACGCAGTATTTT,CATTKSAGGRDTQYF
TRBJ2-1,14,NA,NA,TRBV30,TGTGCCTGGAGTATTGGGGGGACCCCCAATGAGCAGTTCTTC,CAWSIGGTPNEQFF
TRBJ2-3,16,once,TRBD1,TRBV27,TGTGCCAGCAGTCCAAGACGGACAGGGGGCGTAGATACGCAGTATTTT,CASSPRRTGGVDTQYF
TRBJ2-5,15,NA,TRBD1,TRBV6-2/TRBV6-3,TGTGCCAGCAGTCGCGGGACAGGGTGGTCCGGGACCCAGTACTTC,CASSRGTGWSGTQYF
TRBJ1-2,16,NA,NA,TRBV4-2,TGTGCCAGCAGCCAAGTGGCACCTACTACTAACTATGGCTACACCTTC,CASSQVAPTTNYGYTF
TRBJ2-5,12,NA,NA,TRBV27,TGTGCCAGCAGTTTTAGGGGTGAGACCCAGTACTTC,CASSFRGETQYF
TRBJ2-1,15,NA,TRBD1,TRBV15,TGTGCCACCAGCTCCCGGGACAGATCCTACAATGAGCAGTTCTTC,CATSSRDRSYNEQFF
TRBJ2-1,14,NA,TRBD2,TRBV11-2,TGTGCCAGCAGCTTAGCGGGGGGGGGATCTGAGCAGTTCTTC,CASSLAGGGSEQFF